This paragraph reports one T cell receptor beta chain. The DNA ends 3 residues before the CDR3 does, and the rest of the CDR3 is filled in from the germline J gene. This CDR3 contains 14 residues. Germline V gives CDR1 SEHNR, CDR2 FQNEAQ (reference sequence). This sample stems from a study of T cell clonality in common variable immunodeficiency. Assay used: immunoSEQ multiplex PCR; TCRdb lists only in-frame clones, some missing. The record shows some 52,000 clones for this sample, with no singletons present. The clonotype originates from a person between 18 and 70 years old in good health. Source material: peripheral blood mononuclear cells. J is TRBJ2-2 and V is TRBV7-9; maybe TRBD1 (5 bases). The CDR3 sequence is CASSLITGANVLFF. The covered CDR3 bases are TGTGCCAGCAGCTTGATTACTGGGGCCAACGTG.